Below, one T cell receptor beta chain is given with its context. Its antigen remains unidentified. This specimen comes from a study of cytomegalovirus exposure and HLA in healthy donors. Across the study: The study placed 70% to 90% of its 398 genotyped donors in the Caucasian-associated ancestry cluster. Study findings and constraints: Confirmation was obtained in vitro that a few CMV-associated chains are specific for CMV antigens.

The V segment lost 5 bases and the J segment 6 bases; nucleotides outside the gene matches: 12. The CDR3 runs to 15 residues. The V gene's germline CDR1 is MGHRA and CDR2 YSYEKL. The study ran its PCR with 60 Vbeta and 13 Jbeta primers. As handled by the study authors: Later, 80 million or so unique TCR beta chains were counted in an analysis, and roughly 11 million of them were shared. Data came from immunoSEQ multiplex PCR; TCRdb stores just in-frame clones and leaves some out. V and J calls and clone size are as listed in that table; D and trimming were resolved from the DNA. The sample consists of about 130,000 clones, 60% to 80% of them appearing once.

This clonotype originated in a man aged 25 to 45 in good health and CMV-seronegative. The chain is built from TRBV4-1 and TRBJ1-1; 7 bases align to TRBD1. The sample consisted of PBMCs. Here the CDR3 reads CASSSLQGGDSEAFF. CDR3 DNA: TGCGCCAGCAGCAGTTTACAAGGGGGCGACTCTGAAGCTTTCTTT.